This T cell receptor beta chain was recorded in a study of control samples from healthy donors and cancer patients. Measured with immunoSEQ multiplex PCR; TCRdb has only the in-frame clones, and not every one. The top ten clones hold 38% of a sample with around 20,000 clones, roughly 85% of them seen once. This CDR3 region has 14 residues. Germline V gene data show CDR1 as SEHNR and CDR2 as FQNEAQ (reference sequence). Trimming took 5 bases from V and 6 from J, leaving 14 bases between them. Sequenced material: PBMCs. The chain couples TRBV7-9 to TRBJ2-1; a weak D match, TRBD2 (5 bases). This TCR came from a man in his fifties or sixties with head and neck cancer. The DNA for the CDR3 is TGTGCCAGCAGCCCCCTCCTAGCTACCAATGAGCAGTTCTTC. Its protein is CASSPLLATNEQFF.